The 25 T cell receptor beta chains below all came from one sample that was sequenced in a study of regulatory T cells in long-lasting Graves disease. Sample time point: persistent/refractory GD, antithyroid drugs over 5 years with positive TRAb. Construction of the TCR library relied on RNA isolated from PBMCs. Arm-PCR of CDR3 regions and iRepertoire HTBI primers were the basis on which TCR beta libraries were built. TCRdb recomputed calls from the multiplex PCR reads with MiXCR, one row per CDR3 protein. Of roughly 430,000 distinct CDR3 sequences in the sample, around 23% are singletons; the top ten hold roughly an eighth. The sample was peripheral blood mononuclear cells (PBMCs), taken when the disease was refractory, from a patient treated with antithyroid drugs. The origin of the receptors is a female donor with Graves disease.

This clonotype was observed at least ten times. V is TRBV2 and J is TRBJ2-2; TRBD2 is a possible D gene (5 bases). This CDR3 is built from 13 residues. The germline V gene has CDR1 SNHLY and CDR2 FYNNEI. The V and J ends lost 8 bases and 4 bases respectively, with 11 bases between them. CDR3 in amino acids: CASGGLGTGELFF. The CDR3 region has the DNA TGTGCCAGCGGTGGACTTGGCACCGGGGAGCTGTTTTTT. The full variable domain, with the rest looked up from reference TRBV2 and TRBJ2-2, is EPEVTQTPSHQVTQMGQEVILRCVPISNHLYFYWYRQILGQKVEFLVSFYNNEISEKSEIFDDQFSVERPDGSNFTLKIRSTKLEDSAMYFCASGGLGTGELFFGEGSRLTVL.

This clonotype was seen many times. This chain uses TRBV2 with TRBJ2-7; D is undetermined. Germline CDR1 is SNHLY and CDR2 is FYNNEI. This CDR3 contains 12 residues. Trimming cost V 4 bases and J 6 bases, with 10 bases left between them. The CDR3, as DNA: TGTGCCAGCAGTGCTAGTCTTGGCGAGCAGTACTTC. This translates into CASSASLGEQYF.

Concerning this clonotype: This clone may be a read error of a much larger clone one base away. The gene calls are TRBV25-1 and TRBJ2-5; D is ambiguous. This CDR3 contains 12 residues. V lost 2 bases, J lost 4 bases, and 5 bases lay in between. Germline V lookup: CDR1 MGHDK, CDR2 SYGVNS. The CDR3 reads CASSEGAETQYF. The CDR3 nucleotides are TGTGCCAGCAGTGAAGGAGCAGAGACCCAGTACTTC.

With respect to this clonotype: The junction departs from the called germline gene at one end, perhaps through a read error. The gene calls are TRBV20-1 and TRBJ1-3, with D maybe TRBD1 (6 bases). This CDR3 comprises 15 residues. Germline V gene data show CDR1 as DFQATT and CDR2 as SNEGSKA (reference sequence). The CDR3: CSATGARSSGNTTYF. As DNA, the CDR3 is TGCAGTGCCACGGGGGCCAGGAGCTCTGGAAACACCACATATTTT.

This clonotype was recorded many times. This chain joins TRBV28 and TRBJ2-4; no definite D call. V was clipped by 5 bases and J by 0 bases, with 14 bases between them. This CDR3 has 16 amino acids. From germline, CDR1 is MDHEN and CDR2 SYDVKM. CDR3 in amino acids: CASSSSWALAKNIQYF. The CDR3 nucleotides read TGTGCCAGCAGTAGTAGCTGGGCCCTAGCCAAAAACATTCAGTACTTC.

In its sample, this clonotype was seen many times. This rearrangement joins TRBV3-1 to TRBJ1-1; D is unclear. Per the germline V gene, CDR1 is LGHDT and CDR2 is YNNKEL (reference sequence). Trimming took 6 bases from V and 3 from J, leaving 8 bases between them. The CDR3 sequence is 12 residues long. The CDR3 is CASRIADTEAFF. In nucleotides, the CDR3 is TGTGCCAGCAGGATAGCGGACACTGAAGCTTTCTTT.

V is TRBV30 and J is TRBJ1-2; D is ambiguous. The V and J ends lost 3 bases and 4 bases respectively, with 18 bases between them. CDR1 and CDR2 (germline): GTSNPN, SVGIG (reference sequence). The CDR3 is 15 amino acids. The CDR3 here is CAWRELTPAGYGYTF. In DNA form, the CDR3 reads TGTGCCTGGAGAGAATTAACCCCCGCCGGCTATGGCTACACCTTC.

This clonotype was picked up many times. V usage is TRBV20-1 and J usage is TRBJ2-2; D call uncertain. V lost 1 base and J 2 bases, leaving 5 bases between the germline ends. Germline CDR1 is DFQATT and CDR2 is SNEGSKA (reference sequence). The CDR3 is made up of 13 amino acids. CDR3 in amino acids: CSARGANTGELFF. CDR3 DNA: TGCAGTGCTAGAGGGGCTAACACCGGGGAGCTGTTTTTT.

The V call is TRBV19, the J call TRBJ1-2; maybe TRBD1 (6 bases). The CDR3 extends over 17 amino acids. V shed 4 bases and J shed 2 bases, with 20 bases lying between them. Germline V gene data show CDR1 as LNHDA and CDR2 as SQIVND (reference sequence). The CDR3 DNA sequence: TGTGCCAGTAGTAAAGCCTTCGACAGGTCTCTGAACTATGGCTACACCTTC. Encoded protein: CASSKAFDRSLNYGYTF.

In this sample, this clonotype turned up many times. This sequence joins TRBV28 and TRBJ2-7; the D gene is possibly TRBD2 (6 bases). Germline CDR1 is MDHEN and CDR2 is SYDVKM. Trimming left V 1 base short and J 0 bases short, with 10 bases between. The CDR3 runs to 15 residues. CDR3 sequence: CASSLFAGSSYEQYF. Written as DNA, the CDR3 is TGTGCCAGCAGTTTATTTGCGGGGAGCTCCTACGAGCAGTACTTC.

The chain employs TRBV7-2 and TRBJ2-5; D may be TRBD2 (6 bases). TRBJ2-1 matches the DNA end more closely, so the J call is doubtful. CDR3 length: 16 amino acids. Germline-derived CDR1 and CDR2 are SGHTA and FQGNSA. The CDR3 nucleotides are TGTGCCAGCAGCCCGGAGGGTAGTCGGAGCAACAATGAGCAGTTCTTC. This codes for CASSPEGSRSNNEQFF.

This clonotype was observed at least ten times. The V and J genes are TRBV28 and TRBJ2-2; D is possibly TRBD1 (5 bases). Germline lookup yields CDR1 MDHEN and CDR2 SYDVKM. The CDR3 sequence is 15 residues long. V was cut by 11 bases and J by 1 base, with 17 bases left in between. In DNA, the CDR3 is TGTGCCGCGGAAAGGACAACGGGGAACACCGGGGAGCTGTTTTTT. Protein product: CAAERTTGNTGELFF.

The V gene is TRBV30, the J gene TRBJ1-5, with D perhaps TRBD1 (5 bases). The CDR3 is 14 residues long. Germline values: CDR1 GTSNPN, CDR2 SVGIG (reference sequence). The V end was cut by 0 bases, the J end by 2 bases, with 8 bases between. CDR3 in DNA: TGTGCCTGGAGTGTTGACAGCCGCAATCAGCCCCAGCATTTT. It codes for CAWSVDSRNQPQHF.

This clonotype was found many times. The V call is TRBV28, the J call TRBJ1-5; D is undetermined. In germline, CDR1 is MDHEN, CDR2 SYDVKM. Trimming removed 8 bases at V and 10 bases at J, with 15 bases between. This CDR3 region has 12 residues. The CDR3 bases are TGTGCCAGCGGGCCCAGAGTCTTCCCCCAGCATTTT. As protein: CASGPRVFPQHF.

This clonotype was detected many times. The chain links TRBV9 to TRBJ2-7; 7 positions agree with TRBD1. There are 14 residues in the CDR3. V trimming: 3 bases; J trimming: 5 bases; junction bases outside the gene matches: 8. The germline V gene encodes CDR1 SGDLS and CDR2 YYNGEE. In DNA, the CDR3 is TGTGCCAGCAGCGCGCAGACAGGGTTGGACGAGCAGTACTTC. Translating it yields CASSAQTGLDEQYF.

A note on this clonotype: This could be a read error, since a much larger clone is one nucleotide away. CDR3 amino acids: CASGAETEFQETQYF. The CDR3 nucleotides read TGTGCCAGCGGAGCAGAAACAGAGTTCCAAGAGACCCAGTACTTC. The gene calls are TRBV6-2 or TRBV6-3 and TRBJ2-5; D ambiguous. The V end was cut by 8 bases, the J end by 1 base, with 17 bases between. Germline lookup yields CDR1 MNHEY and CDR2 SVGEGT. The CDR3 extends over 15 amino acids.

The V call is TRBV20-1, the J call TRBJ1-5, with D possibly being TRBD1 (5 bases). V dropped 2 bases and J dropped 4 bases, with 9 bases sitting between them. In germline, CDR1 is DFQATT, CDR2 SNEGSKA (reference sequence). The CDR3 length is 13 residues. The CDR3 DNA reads TGCAGTGCTAGAATGGGGGGGAATCAGCCCCAGCATTTT. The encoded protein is CSARMGGNQPQHF.

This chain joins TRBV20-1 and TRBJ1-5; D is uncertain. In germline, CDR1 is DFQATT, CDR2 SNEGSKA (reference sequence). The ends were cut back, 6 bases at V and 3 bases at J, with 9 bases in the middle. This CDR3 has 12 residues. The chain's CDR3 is CSAGRVNQPQHF. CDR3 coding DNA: TGCAGTGCGGGTAGGGTCAATCAGCCCCAGCATTTT.

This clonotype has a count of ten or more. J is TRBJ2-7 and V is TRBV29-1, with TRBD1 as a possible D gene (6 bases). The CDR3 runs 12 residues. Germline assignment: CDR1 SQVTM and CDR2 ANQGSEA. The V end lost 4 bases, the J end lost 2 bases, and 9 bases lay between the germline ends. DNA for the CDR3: TGCAGCGTTGCCCGGACAGCCTACGAGCAGTACTTC. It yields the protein CSVARTAYEQYF.

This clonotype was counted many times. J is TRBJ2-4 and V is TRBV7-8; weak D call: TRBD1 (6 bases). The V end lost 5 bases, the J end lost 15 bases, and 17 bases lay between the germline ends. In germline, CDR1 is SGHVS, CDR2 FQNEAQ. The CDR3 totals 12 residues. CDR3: CASSDDTGTGYF. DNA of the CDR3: TGTGCCAGCAGCGACGATACAGGGACGGGGTACTTC.

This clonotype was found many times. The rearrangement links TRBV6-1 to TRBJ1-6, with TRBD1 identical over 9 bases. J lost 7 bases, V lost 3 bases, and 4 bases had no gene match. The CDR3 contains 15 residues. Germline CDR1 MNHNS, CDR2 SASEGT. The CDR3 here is CASSDGTGTNSPLHF. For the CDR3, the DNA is TGTGCCAGCAGTGATGGGACAGGGACGAATTCACCCCTCCACTTT.

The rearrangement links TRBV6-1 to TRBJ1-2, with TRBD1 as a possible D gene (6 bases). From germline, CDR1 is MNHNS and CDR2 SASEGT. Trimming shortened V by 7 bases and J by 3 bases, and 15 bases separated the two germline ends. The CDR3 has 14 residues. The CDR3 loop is CASIRSQGHYGYTF. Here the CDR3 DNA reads TGTGCCAGCATCCGGAGTCAGGGGCACTATGGCTACACCTTC.

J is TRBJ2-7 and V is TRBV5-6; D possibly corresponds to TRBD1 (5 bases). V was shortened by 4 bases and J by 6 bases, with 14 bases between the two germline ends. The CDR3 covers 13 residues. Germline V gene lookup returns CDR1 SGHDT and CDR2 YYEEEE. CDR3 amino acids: CASSLTDFTEQYF. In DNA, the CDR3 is TGTGCCAGCAGCCTGACAGATTTCACCGAGCAGTACTTC.

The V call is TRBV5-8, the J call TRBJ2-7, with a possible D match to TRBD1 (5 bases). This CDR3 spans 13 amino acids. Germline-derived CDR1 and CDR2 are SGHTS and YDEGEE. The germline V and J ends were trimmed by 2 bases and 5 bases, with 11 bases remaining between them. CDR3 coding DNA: TGTGCCAGCAGCTTCCCAGGGCATAACGAGCAGTACTTC. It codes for CASSFPGHNEQYF.

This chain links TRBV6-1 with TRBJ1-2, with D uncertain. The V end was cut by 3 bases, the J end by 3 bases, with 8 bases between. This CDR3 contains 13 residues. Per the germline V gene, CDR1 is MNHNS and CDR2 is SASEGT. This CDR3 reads CASSDKLDYGYTF. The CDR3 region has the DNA TGTGCCAGCAGTGACAAGTTAGACTATGGCTACACCTTC.